This T cell receptor (beta chain) was documented in a study of blood T cell repertoires in COVID-19. All enrollees were about 18 to 89 years old and from fewer than 25 US areas. Participants were placed into cohorts based on the clinical history they reported. Germline-derived CDR1 and CDR2 are SGDLS and YYNGEE. The length of the CDR3 is 15 residues. V lost 0 bases and J 2 bases, leaving 8 bases between the germline ends. Assay: immunoSEQ multiplex PCR; the TCRdb copy retains only in-frame clones and omits some. Seen here are about 270,000 clones, 75% to 95% observed once, and the top ten hold about 3%.

V and J are TRBV9 and TRBJ2-2, with D possibly being TRBD1 (6 bases). The origin of this receptor is a man aged 40-49 years who had been exposed to COVID-19. The sample consisted of PBMCs or T cells enriched from blood (not recorded which). CDR3 sequence (DNA): TGTGCCAGCAGCGTAGGGGGACATAACACCGGGGAGCTGTTTTTT. Translated: CASSVGGHNTGELFF. The complete variable domain, with remaining parts taken from reference TRBV9 and TRBJ2-2, reads DSGVTQTPKHLITATGQRVTLRCSPRSGDLSVYWYQQSLDQGLQFLIQYYNGEERAKGNILERFSAQQFPDLHSELNLSSLELGDSALYFCASSVGGHNTGELFFGEGSRLTVL.